The rows below give T cell receptor beta chains drawn from one sample of a study of spatial heterogeneity in lung cancer. TCRdb used MiXCR to reprocess the 5' RACE reads, holding one entry per CDR3 protein. Among 35,000 to 55,000 distinct CDR3 sequences listed, approximately 15% were seen once. The sample was PBMCs, taken at surgery. The receptors shown here come from a male donor with early-stage non-small cell lung cancer. Both conserved end residues are part of each CDR3. Fields, in order: clone size, J gene, V gene, D gene, CDR3 protein, CDR3 DNA. The D gene is left open where the match is weak. Some rows mark clone size as missing; the rest say once, few, many or name a class of expanded clone.

. TRBJ2-7 TRBV11-2 . CASSLGVAASYEQYF TGTGCCAGCAGCTTAGGGGTAGCGGCTTCCTACGAGCAGTACTTC
many TRBJ1-2 TRBV7-6 . CASSLGRPYIYGYTF TGTGCCAGCAGCTTAGGGCGGCCCTACATCTATGGCTACACCTTC
. TRBJ2-2 TRBV28 TRBD1 CATTKMGAGGIGELFF TGTGCCACCACTAAAATGGGGGCAGGGGGCATCGGGGAGCTGTTTTTT
few TRBJ2-7 TRBV29-1 TRBD2 CSVLSGGGYEQYF TGCAGCGTACTAAGCGGGGGGGGCTACGAGCAGTACTTC
. TRBJ1-5 TRBV16 . CASTQGLESNQPQHF TGTGCCAGCACCCAAGGGCTGGAGAGCAATCAGCCCCAGCATTTT
few TRBJ2-7 TRBV7-9 TRBD1 CASSLGTGGGYEQYF TGTGCCAGCAGCCTAGGGACAGGGGGCGGATACGAGCAGTACTTC
many TRBJ2-2 TRBV9 TRBD1 CASSARQGTGELFF TGTGCCAGCAGCGCCCGACAGGGCACCGGGGAGCTGTTTTTT
few TRBJ2-2 TRBV2 . CASRDIVGTGELFF TGTGCCAGTCGGGACATCGTGGGCACCGGGGAGCTGTTTTTT
. TRBJ2-7 TRBV20-1 TRBD1 CSASPGQGTYEQYF TGCAGTGCTTCGCCGGGACAGGGAACCTACGAGCAGTACTTC
many TRBJ1-6 TRBV10-2 TRBD1 CASRQGAQGPKHF TGCGCCAGCAGGCAGGGGGCGCAAGGTCCTAAACACTTT
. TRBJ1-1 TRBV29-1 . CSVDGGQGNTEAFF TGCAGCGTTGATGGGGGGCAGGGCAACACTGAAGCTTTCTTT
many TRBJ1-1 TRBV4-1 TRBD1 CASSQAYRGRAEAFF TGCGCCAGCAGCCAAGCCTACAGGGGGCGAGCTGAAGCTTTCTTT
. TRBJ1-2 TRBV5-5 . CASSPGQGQVVMGYTF TGTGCCAGCAGCCCGGGTCAAGGCCAGGTGGTTATGGGCTACACCTTC
. TRBJ2-5 TRBV28 . CASRPGGRGQETQYF TGTGCCAGCCGCCCGGGGGGCAGGGGCCAAGAGACCCAGTACTTC
many TRBJ2-1 TRBV7-8 TRBD2 CASSSTTSYSYNEQFF TGTGCCAGCAGCTCCACGACTAGCTACTCCTACAATGAGCAGTTCTTC
few TRBJ1-2 TRBV6-2/TRBV6-3 TRBD1 CASSTQGYYGYTF TGTGCCAGCAGCACACAGGGGTACTATGGCTACACCTTC
. TRBJ1-1 TRBV29-1 . CSVDGGGTEAFF TGCAGCGTTGACGGAGGGGGCACTGAAGCTTTCTTT
few TRBJ2-7 TRBV5-4 . CASSLTANSYEQYF TGTGCCAGCAGCTTAACAGCCAATTCCTACGAGCAGTACTTC
. TRBJ1-2 TRBV28 . CASSLRRVGYTF TGTGCCAGCAGTTTACGAAGGGTAGGCTACACCTTC
. TRBJ2-5 TRBV28 TRBD2 CASRQAGVGETQYF TGTGCCAGCAGGCAAGCGGGAGTTGGCGAGACCCAGTACTTC
. TRBJ2-7 TRBV27 TRBD2 CASSQLAAVESYEQYF TGTGCCAGCAGTCAGCTAGCGGCTGTAGAGTCCTACGAGCAGTACTTC
few TRBJ2-5 TRBV5-1 TRBD2 CASSLTAGDETQYF TGCGCCAGCAGCTTGACAGCGGGGGACGAGACCCAGTACTTC
. TRBJ2-2 TRBV10-3 TRBD1 CAIGPGQGASHTGELFF TGTGCCATCGGACCGGGACAGGGGGCGAGCCACACCGGGGAGCTGTTTTTT
. TRBJ2-3 TRBV12-3/TRBV12-4 TRBD1 CASSPTGVRSTDTQYF TGTGCCAGCAGTCCGACAGGGGTGAGAAGCACAGATACGCAGTATTTT
. TRBJ2-7 TRBV24-1 . CATSVESYEQYF TGTGCCACCAGTGTTGAGTCCTACGAGCAGTACTTC
few TRBJ1-3 TRBV2 . CASSAYSGNTIYF TGTGCCAGCAGTGCCTACTCTGGAAACACCATATATTTT
few TRBJ2-1 TRBV12-3/TRBV12-4 . CASSSGASWDNEQFF TGTGCCAGCAGTTCAGGGGCGAGCTGGGACAATGAGCAGTTCTTC
. TRBJ1-5 TRBV27 TRBD1 CASSLTGPNQPQHF TGTGCCAGCAGTTTGACAGGGCCAAATCAGCCCCAGCATTTT
. TRBJ1-1 TRBV20-1 . CSARGRVSTEAFF TGCAGTGCTAGGGGCAGGGTGAGCACTGAAGCTTTCTTT
many TRBJ2-5 TRBV19 . CASSSDIQETQYF TGTGCCAGTAGTTCGGACATCCAAGAGACCCAGTACTTC
few TRBJ2-5 TRBV7-9 . CASSSLSRLRVSYQETQYF TGTGCCAGCAGCTCCTTGAGTAGGCTTCGGGTATCGTACCAAGAGACCCAGTACTTC
few TRBJ2-1 TRBV25-1 . CASRQQGYEQFF TGTGCCAGCAGACAACAGGGTTATGAGCAGTTCTTC
few TRBJ2-7 TRBV20-1 . CSAGIMGDEQYF TGCAGTGCTGGCATAATGGGCGACGAGCAGTACTTC
. TRBJ1-2 TRBV7-9 . CASSRGQSGGYTF TGTGCCAGCAGCAGAGGTCAATCTGGGGGCTACACCTTC
many TRBJ2-2 TRBV10-3 . CAISESLGELFF TGTGCCATCAGTGAGTCTCTGGGGGAGCTGTTTTTT
few TRBJ1-3 TRBV12-3/TRBV12-4 . CASNKLSSGNTIYF TGTGCCAGCAACAAATTGAGCTCTGGAAACACCATATATTTT
. TRBJ2-2 TRBV5-4 . CASSETGLNTGELFF TGTGCCAGCAGCGAAACAGGGTTAAACACCGGGGAGCTGTTTTTT
few TRBJ1-5 TRBV25-1 . CASSERGSGQPQHF TGTGCCAGCAGTGAACGGGGATCAGGTCAGCCCCAGCATTTT
few TRBJ2-3 TRBV19 . CASSIDSSSTDTQYF TGTGCCAGTAGTATCGACAGTTCTAGCACAGATACGCAGTATTTT
. TRBJ2-2 TRBV7-6 . CASSLGQRPTGELFF TGTGCCAGCAGCCTAGGACAGAGACCCACCGGGGAGCTGTTTTTT
few TRBJ1-1 TRBV7-9 . CASTSPNTEAFF TGTGCCAGCACCTCTCCGAACACTGAAGCTTTCTTT
many TRBJ2-1 TRBV6-2/TRBV6-3 . CASSWGGASNEQFF TGTGCCAGCAGTTGGGGCGGTGCGTCCAATGAGCAGTTCTTC
many TRBJ1-1 TRBV5-1 TRBD1 CASTQGDEDTEAFF TGCGCCAGTACACAGGGGGATGAAGACACTGAAGCTTTCTTT
many TRBJ2-5 TRBV27 TRBD2 CASSFSLAGGSYQETQYF TGTGCCAGCAGTTTTTCGCTAGCGGGGGGCTCGTACCAAGAGACCCAGTACTTC
. TRBJ2-7 TRBV5-4 TRBD2 CASSLDSSGFYEQYF TGTGCCAGCAGCTTGGATTCTAGCGGATTCTACGAGCAGTACTTC
. TRBJ2-7 TRBV20-1 . CSARDMAGGNYEQYF TGCAGTGCTAGAGATATGGCAGGGGGGAACTACGAGCAGTACTTC